Listed below are T cell receptor beta chains from one sample, sequenced in a study of low-dose radiotherapy and immunotherapy resistance in tumors. TCRdb re-called the reads with MiXCR, one entry per CDR3 protein. The sample has tens of thousands of distinct CDR3 sequences; over 15% are singletons. This sample comprised PBMCs, obtained before treatment. The receptors were sampled from a male donor with prostate cancer. Both conserved end residues are part of each CDR3. D genes are given only for firm matches. A row's size may be missing; if present it is once, few, many or a size class.

V gene	clone size	J gene	D gene	CDR3 protein	CDR3 DNA
TRBV10-3	many	TRBJ2-3	TRBD2	CATLAGTLTDTQYF	TGTGCCACATTAGCGGGGACTCTCACAGATACGCAGTATTTT
TRBV19	many	TRBJ1-4	-	CASSTPNEKLFF	TGTGCCAGTAGTACCCCAAATGAAAAACTGTTTTTT
TRBV19	many	TRBJ2-5	-	CASSIIGPGGGQETQYF	TGTGCCAGTAGTATAATAGGCCCCGGGGGTGGACAAGAGACCCAGTACTTC
TRBV7-2	many	TRBJ1-6	-	CASSTSSYNSPLHF	TGTGCCAGCAGTACAAGCTCCTATAATTCACCCCTCCACTTT
TRBV7-9	many	TRBJ2-1	TRBD2	CASSPNQRGGPEQFF	TGTGCCAGCAGCCCGAACCAGCGGGGGGGCCCTGAGCAGTTCTTC
TRBV7-3	many	TRBJ2-7	-	CASPQRQGLSYEQYF	TGTGCCAGCCCCCAAAGGCAGGGACTCTCCTACGAGCAGTACTTC
TRBV7-2	many	TRBJ2-3	TRBD2	CASSWGTTGDTQYF	TGTGCCAGCAGCTGGGGGACTACAGGAGATACGCAGTATTTT
TRBV3-1	many	TRBJ1-1	-	CASSQVGAPNTEAFF	TGTGCCAGCAGCCAAGTCGGGGCCCCGAACACTGAAGCTTTCTTT
TRBV3-1	-	TRBJ2-3	-	CASSQGLGITDTQYF	TGTGCCAGCAGCCAAGGATTAGGGATCACAGATACGCAGTATTTT
TRBV3-1	many	TRBJ2-3	-	CASSSHSRGGTDTQYF	TGTGCCAGCAGCTCCCACTCCAGGGGTGGCACAGATACGCAGTATTTT
TRBV27	-	TRBJ2-2	-	CASRESTGELFF	TGTGCCAGCCGGGAAAGCACCGGGGAGCTGTTTTTT
TRBV10-3	many	TRBJ2-1	TRBD2	CAISESRASGGSDEQFF	TGTGCCATCAGTGAGTCGAGGGCTAGCGGGGGAAGTGATGAGCAGTTCTTC
TRBV7-9	many	TRBJ2-1	TRBD1	CASRTGQGAVEQFF	TGTGCCAGCAGGACCGGACAGGGGGCTGTTGAGCAGTTCTTC
TRBV7-9	many	TRBJ2-5	-	CASSPPRETQYF	TGTGCCAGCAGCCCACCCAGAGAGACCCAGTACTTC
TRBV7-2	many	TRBJ1-6	-	CASSLDRAKSPLHF	TGTGCCAGCAGCTTAGACAGGGCAAAATCACCCCTCCACTTT
TRBV23-1	many	TRBJ2-4	TRBD2	CASSLRGVRGATYTVSKNIQYF	TGCGCCAGCAGTCTGCGGGGGGTGAGGGGCGCTACATACACTGTTAGCAAAAACATTCAGTACTTC
TRBV7-6	many	TRBJ2-5	-	CASSLMREETQYF	TGTGCCAGCAGCTTAATGCGGGAAGAGACCCAGTACTTC